Below are 7 T cell receptor beta chains sequenced from a single sample in a study of T cell responses to AZD1222 COVID-19 vaccine. The assay was immunoSEQ multiplex PCR, and TCRdb's table has in-frame clones only and misses some. Found here are 160,000 or so clones, about 90% of them singletons; the top ten hold more than 5.5%. Sample: peripheral blood, taken on day 0 of AZD1222 vaccination. These receptor sequences come from an adult in good health.

This rearrangement joins TRBV4-1 to TRBJ1-1; D is undetermined. The germline CDR1 and CDR2 sequences are MGHRA and YSYEKL. CDR3 length: 12 residues. V was shortened by 6 bases and J by 6 bases, with 11 bases between the two germline ends. The chain's CDR3 is CASSQNLAEAFF. In nucleotides, the CDR3 is TGCGCCAGCAGTCAAAATTTGGCTGAAGCTTTCTTT.

The V call is TRBV20-1, the J call TRBJ2-7; 15 nucleotides line up with TRBD2. This CDR3 comprises 16 residues. The germline CDR1 and CDR2 sequences are DFQATT and SNEGSKA (reference sequence). Trimming took 3 bases from V and 2 from J; bases not matched to a gene: 5. CDR3 DNA sequence: TGCAGTGCTAGTCTAGGACTAGCGGGAGGGACCTACGAGCAGTACTTC. Protein sequence: CSASLGLAGGTYEQYF.

This clone is a singleton in its sample. The V gene is TRBV5-5, the J gene TRBJ2-5; D not resolved. Germline V gene lookup returns CDR1 SGHKS and CDR2 YYEKEE (reference sequence). CDR3 length: 14 residues. V lost 4 bases to trimming and J lost 6 bases, with 16 bases between them. DNA of the CDR3: TGTGCCAGCAGCCCGGTATATAACGGAAAGACCCAGTACTTC. Its protein is CASSPVYNGKTQYF.

J is TRBJ2-7 and V is TRBV2; D may be TRBD2 (6 bases). V lost 6 bases, J lost 3 bases, and 9 bases lay in between. The CDR3 has 12 amino acids. Germline V gene data show CDR1 as SNHLY and CDR2 as FYNNEI. CDR3 DNA: TGTGCCAGCAGGGAGGGTCGCTACGAGCAGTACTTC. Protein: CASREGRYEQYF. Variable domain in full (rest from reference TRBV2 and TRBJ2-7): EPEVTQTPSHQVTQMGQEVILRCVPISNHLYFYWYRQILGQKVEFLVSFYNNEISEKSEIFDDQFSVERPDGSNFTLKIRSTKLEDSAMYFCASREGRYEQYFGPGTRLTVT.

This clone was recorded a few times. The V gene is TRBV4-3, the J gene TRBJ2-7; D possibly corresponds to TRBD2 (7 bases). The CDR3 contains 18 residues. The germline gives CDR1 LGHNA, CDR2 YSLEER. The V end lost 0 bases, the J end lost 1 base, and 19 bases lay between the germline ends. The CDR3: CASSQDLAGGGQSYEQYF. CDR3 DNA sequence: TGCGCCAGCAGCCAAGATTTGGCTGGCGGGGGCCAGTCCTACGAGCAGTACTTC.

This rearrangement joins TRBV5-1 to TRBJ1-4; no reliable D call. The V end lost 4 bases, the J end lost 4 bases, and 17 bases lay between the germline ends. CDR1 is SGHRS, CDR2 YFSETQ, per germline. CDR3 length: 16 residues. The DNA for the CDR3 is TGCGCCAGCAGCGCAAACGGCGGCCAAGGTAATGAAAAACTGTTTTTT. This translates into CASSANGGQGNEKLFF.

The CDR3 region is CASRPTPRNSPLHF. Written as DNA, the CDR3 is TGTGCCAGCAGACCGACCCCCAGGAATTCACCCCTCCACTTT. V usage is TRBV28 and J usage is TRBJ1-6; D remains ambiguous. The V end lost 6 bases, the J end lost 7 bases, and 13 bases lay between the germline ends. The CDR3 covers 14 residues. Germline V gives CDR1 MDHEN, CDR2 SYDVKM.